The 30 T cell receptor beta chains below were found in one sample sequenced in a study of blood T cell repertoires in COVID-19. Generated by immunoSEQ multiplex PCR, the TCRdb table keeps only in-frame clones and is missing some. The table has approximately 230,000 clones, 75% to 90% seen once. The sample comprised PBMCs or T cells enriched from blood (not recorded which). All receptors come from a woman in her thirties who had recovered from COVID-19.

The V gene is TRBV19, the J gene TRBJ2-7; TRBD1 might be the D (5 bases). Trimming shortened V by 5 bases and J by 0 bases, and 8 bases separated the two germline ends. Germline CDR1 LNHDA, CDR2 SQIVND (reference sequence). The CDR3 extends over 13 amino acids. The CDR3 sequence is CASSYTGSYEQYF. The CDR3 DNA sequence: TGTGCCAGTAGTTATACAGGCTCCTACGAGCAGTACTTC.

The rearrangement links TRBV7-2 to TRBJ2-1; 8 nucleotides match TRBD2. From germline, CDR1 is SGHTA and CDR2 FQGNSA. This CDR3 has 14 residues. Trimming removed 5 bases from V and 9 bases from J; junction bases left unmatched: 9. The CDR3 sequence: CASSPGLERTEQFF. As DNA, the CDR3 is TGTGCCAGCAGCCCGGGACTAGAACGGACTGAGCAGTTCTTC.

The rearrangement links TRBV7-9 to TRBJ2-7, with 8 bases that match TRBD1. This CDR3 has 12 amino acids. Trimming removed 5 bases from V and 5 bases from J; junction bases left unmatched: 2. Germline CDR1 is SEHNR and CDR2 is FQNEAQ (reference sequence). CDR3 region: CASSMDRDEQYF. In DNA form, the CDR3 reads TGTGCCAGCAGCATGGACAGGGACGAGCAGTACTTC.

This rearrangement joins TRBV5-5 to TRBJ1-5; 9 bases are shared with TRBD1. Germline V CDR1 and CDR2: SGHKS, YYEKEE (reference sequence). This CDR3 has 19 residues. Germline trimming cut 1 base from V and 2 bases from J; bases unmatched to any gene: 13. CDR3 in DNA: TGTGCCAGCAGCTTGTTCGGGACAGGGAACGGAGGAGGCAATCAGCCCCAGCATTTT. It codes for CASSLFGTGNGGGNQPQHF.

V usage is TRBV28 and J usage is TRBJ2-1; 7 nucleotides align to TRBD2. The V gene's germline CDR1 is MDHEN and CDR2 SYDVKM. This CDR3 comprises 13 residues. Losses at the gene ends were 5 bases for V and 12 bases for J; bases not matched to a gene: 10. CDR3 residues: CASSPSSGDGQFF. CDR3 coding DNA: TGTGCCAGCAGTCCCTCCAGCGGGGACGGGCAGTTCTTC.

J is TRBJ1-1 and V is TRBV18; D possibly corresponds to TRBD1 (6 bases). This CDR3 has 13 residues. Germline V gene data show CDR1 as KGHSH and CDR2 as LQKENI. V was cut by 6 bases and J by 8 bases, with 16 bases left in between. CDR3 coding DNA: TGTGCCAGCTCCGCCGGCCCGGACAGCGAAGCTTTCTTT. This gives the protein CASSAGPDSEAFF.

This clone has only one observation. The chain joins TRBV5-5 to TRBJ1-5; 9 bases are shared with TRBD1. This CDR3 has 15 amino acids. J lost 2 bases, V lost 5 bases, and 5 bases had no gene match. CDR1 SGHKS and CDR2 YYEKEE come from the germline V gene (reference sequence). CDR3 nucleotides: TGTGCCAGCAGATGGGGACAGGGTGGCAATCAGCCCCAGCATTTT. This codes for CASRWGQGGNQPQHF.

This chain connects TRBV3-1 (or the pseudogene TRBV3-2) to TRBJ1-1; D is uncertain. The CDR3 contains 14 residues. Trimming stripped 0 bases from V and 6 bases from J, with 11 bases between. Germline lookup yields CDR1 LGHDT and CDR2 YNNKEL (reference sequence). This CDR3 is CASSQESRESEAFF. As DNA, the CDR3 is TGTGCCAGCAGCCAAGAAAGCCGCGAATCTGAAGCTTTCTTT.

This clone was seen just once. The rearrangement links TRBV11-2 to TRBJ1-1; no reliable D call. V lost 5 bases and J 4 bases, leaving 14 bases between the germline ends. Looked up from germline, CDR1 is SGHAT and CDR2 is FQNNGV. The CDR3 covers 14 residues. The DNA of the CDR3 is TGTGCCAGCAGCCCCCCCGGGCGGGGCACTGAAGCTTTCTTT. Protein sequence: CASSPPGRGTEAFF. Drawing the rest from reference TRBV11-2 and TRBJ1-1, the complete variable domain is EAGVAQSPRYKIIEKRQSVAFWCNPISGHATLYWYQQILGQGPKLLIQFQNNGVVDDSQLPKDRFSAERLKGVDSTLKIQPAKLEDSAVYLCASSPPGRGTEAFFGQGTRLTVV.

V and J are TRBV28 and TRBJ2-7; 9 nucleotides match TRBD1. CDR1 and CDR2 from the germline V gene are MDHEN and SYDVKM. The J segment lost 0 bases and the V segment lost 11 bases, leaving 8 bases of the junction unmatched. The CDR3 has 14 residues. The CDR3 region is CAVKRTGDSYEQYF. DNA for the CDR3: TGTGCCGTCAAAAGGACAGGGGACTCCTACGAGCAGTACTTC.

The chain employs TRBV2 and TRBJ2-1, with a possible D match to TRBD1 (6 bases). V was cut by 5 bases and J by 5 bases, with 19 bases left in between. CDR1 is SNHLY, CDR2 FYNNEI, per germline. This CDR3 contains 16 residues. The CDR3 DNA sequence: TGTGCCAGCAGTTTTGCGCCGGGACATTTGGACAATGAGCAGTTCTTC. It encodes CASSFAPGHLDNEQFF.

The CDR3 spells CASSVQPGVPQHF. DNA of the CDR3: TGTGCCAGCAGCGTTCAGCCCGGAGTTCCCCAGCATTTT. The gene calls are TRBV9 and TRBJ1-5, with D uncertain. There are 13 residues in the CDR3. The V gene lost 2 bases and the J gene lost 10 bases, with 13 bases spanning the gap. The V gene's germline CDR1 is SGDLS and CDR2 YYNGEE. Supplemented by reference TRBV9 and TRBJ1-5, the full variable domain reads DSGVTQTPKHLITATGQRVTLRCSPRSGDLSVYWYQQSLDQGLQFLIQYYNGEERAKGNILERFSAQQFPDLHSELNLSSLELGDSALYFCASSVQPGVPQHFGDGTRLSIL.

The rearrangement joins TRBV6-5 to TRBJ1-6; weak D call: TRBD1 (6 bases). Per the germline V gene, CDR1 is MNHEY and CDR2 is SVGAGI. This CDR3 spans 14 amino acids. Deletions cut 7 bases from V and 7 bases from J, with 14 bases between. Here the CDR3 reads CASTYLDRNSPLHF. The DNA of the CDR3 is TGTGCCAGCACCTACCTGGACAGAAATTCACCCCTCCACTTT.

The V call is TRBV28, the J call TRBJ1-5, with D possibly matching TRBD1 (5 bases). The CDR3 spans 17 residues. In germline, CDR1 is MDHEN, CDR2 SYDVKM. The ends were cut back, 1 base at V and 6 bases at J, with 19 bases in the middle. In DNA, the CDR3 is TGTGCCAGCAGTTTATTTGCGGGGGTCGGTCCGGGTCAGCCCCAGCATTTT. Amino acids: CASSLFAGVGPGQPQHF.

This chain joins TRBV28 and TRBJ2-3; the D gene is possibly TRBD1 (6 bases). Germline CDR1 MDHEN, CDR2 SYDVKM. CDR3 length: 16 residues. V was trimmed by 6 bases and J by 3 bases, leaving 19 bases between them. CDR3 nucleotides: TGTGCCAGCAGCGGATTTGGACAGACCCTAACAGATACGCAGTATTTT. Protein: CASSGFGQTLTDTQYF. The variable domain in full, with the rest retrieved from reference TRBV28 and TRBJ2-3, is DVKVTQSSRYLVKRTGEKVFLECVQDMDHENMFWYRQDPGLGLRLIYFSYDVKMKEKGDIPEGYSVSREKKERFSLILESASTNQTSMYLCASSGFGQTLTDTQYFGPGTRLTVL.

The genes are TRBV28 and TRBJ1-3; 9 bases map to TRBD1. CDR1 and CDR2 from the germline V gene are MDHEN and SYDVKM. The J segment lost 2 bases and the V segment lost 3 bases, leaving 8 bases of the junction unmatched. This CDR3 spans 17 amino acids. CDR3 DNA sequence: TGTGCCAGCAGTTTTACGGGACAGGGATACCCTGGAAACACCATATATTTT. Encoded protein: CASSFTGQGYPGNTIYF.

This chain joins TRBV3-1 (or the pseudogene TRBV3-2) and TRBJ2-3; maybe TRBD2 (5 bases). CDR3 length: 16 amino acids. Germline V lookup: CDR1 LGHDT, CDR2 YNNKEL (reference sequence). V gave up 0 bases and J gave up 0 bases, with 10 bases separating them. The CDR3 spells CASSQEARASTDTQYF. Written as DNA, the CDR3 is TGTGCCAGCAGCCAAGAGGCGCGGGCTAGCACAGATACGCAGTATTTT.

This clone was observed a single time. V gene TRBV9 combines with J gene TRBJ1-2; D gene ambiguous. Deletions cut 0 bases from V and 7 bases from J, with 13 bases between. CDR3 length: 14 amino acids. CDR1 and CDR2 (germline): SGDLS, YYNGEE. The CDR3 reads CASSVDGAPGGYTF. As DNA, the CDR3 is TGTGCCAGCAGCGTAGACGGAGCTCCTGGTGGCTACACCTTC.

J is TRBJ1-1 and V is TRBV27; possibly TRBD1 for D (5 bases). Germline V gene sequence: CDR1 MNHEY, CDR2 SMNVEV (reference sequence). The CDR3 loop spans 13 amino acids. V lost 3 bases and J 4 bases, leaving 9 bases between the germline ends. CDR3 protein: CASSFQGITEAFF. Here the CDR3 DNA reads TGTGCCAGCAGTTTTCAGGGCATCACTGAAGCTTTCTTT.

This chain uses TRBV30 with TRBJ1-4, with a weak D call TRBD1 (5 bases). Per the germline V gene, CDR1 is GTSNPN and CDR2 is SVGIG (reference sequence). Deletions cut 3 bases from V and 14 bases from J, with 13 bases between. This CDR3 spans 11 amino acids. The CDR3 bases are TGTGCCTGGAGCCGCGGGGGAGAGCTGTTTTTT. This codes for CAWSRGGELFF.

This CDR3 reads CASSWSGLGRTGELFF. CDR3 nucleotides: TGCGCCAGCAGCTGGTCGGGATTAGGGCGCACCGGGGAGCTGTTTTTT. V is TRBV5-1 and J is TRBJ2-2, with D perhaps TRBD2 (5 bases). Trimming left V 3 bases short and J 4 bases short, with 16 bases between. Germline loops: CDR1 SGHRS, CDR2 YFSETQ. The CDR3 is 16 amino acids.

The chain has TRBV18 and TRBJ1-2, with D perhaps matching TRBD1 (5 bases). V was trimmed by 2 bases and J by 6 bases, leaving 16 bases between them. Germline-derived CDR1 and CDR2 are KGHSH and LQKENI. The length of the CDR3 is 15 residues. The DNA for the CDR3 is TGTGCCAGCTCACCAAACCGGGGGAAAGGGCATGGCTACACCTTC. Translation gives CASSPNRGKGHGYTF.

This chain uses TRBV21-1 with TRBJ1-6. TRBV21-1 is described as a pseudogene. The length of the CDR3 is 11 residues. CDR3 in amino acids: CASLMESPLHF. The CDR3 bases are TGTGCCAGCCTCATGGAGTCACCCCTCCACTTT.

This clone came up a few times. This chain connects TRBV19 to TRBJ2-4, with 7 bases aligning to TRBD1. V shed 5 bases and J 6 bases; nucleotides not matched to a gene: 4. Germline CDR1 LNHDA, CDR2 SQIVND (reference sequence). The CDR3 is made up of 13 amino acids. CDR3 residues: CASSVRDRNIQYF. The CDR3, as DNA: TGTGCCAGTAGTGTCCGGGACAGAAACATTCAGTACTTC. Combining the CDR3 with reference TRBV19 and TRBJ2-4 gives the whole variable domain DGGITQSPKYLFRKEGQNVTLSCEQNLNHDAMYWYRQDPGQGLRLIYYSQIVNDFQKGDIAEGYSVSREKKESFPLTVTSAQKNPTAFYLCASSVRDRNIQYFGAGTRLSVL.

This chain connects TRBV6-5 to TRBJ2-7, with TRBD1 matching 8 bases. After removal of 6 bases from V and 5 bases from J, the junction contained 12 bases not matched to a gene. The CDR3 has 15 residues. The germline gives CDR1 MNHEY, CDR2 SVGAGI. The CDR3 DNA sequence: TGTGCCAGCAGCCCGGACAGGGAGTTATCCGACGAGCAGTACTTC. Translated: CASSPDRELSDEQYF.

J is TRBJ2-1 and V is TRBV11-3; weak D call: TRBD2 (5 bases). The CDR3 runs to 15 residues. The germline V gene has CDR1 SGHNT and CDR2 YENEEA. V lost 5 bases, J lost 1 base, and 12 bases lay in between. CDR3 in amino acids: CASSIRTGSYNEQFF. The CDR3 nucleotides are TGTGCCAGCAGCATCCGGACTGGTTCCTACAATGAGCAGTTCTTC.

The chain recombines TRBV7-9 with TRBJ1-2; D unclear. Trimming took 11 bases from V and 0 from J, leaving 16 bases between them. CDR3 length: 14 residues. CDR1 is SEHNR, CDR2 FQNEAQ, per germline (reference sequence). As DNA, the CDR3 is TGTGCCGAACTTGGGCTGCCGACTAACTATGGCTACACCTTC. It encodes CAELGLPTNYGYTF.

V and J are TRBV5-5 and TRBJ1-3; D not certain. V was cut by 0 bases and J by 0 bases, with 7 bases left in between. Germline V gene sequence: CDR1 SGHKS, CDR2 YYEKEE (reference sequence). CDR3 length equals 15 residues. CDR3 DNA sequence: TGTGCCAGCAGCTTGGGGGCCACCTCTGGAAACACCATATATTTT. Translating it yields CASSLGATSGNTIYF.

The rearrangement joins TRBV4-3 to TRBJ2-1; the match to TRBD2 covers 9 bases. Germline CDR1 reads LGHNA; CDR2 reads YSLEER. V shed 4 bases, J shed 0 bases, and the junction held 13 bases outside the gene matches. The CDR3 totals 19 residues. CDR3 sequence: CASSPELSGRFRSYNEQFF. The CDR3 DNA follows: TGCGCCAGCAGCCCCGAGCTAAGCGGGAGGTTCCGCTCCTACAATGAGCAGTTCTTC.

In nucleotides, the CDR3 is TGTGCCAGCAGCTCGGTATCGGGACTAGCGGGAGGAAATGAGCAGTTCTTC. This sequence encodes CASSSVSGLAGGNEQFF. This sequence joins TRBV11-2 and TRBJ2-1; 15 bases are shared with TRBD2. With 4 bases clipped from V and 7 bases from J, the junction kept 8 bases outside the gene matches. Per germline, CDR1 SGHAT and CDR2 FQNNGV. CDR3 length: 17 residues. The complete variable domain, with remaining parts taken from reference TRBV11-2 and TRBJ2-1, reads EAGVAQSPRYKIIEKRQSVAFWCNPISGHATLYWYQQILGQGPKLLIQFQNNGVVDDSQLPKDRFSAERLKGVDSTLKIQPAKLEDSAVYLCASSSVSGLAGGNEQFFGPGTRLTVL.